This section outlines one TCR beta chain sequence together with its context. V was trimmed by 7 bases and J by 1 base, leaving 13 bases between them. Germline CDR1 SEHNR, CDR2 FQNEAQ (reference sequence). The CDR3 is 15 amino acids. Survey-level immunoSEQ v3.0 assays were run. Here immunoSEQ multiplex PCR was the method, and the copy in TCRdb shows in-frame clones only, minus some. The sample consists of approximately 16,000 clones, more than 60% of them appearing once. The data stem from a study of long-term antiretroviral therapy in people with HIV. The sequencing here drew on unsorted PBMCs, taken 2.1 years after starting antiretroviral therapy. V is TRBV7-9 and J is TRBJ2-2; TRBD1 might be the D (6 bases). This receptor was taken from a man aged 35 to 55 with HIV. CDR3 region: CASTGGTMNTGELFF. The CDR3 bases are TGTGCCAGCACTGGTGGGACAATGAACACCGGGGAGCTGTTTTTT.